Below are 24 T cell receptor beta chains sequenced from a single sample in a study of T-cell memory formation after mild COVID-19. TCRdb called the 5' RACE reads again in MiXCR, with one record for every CDR3 protein. The sample consists of roughly 250,000 distinct CDR3 sequences, 16% of them appearing once. Material: PBMCs or a T cell subset sorted from them (not recorded which). The receptors were gathered from a man in his late teens or twenties who had mild COVID-19 (a few samples of this study predate the infection). Cell type and time point are not known.

This clonotype was seen more than once but under ten times. CDR3 coding DNA: TGCAGTGCTAGTACCGCGGGGGGGCAGTTATTCTACGAGCAGTACTTC. Its protein product is CSASTAGGQLFYEQYF. The chain couples TRBV20-1 to TRBJ2-7, with 9 bases matching TRBD2. The CDR3 runs 16 residues. The J segment lost 3 bases and the V segment lost 3 bases, leaving 12 bases of the junction unmatched. Germline lookup yields CDR1 DFQATT and CDR2 SNEGSKA (reference sequence).

In its sample, this clonotype ranks as medium-sized. The chain has TRBV7-2 and TRBJ2-3; D is undetermined. The CDR3 runs to 14 residues. From germline, CDR1 is SGHTA and CDR2 FQGNSA. V was pared by 5 bases and J by 3 bases, with 12 bases between. The DNA of the CDR3 is TGTGCCAGCAGCCCTATAGTGGGGACAGATACGCAGTATTTT. Translation: CASSPIVGTDTQYF.

The V gene is TRBV7-2, the J gene TRBJ2-3; 11 nucleotides line up with TRBD2. Germline trimming cut 2 bases from V and 5 bases from J; bases unmatched to any gene: 6. CDR1 SGHTA and CDR2 FQGNSA come from the germline V gene. The CDR3 consists of 16 residues. Written as DNA, the CDR3 is TGTGCCAGCAGCTTAACTAGCGGGGGACTCAAAGATACGCAGTATTTT. Its protein is CASSLTSGGLKDTQYF.

This clonotype was seen at least ten times. The chain is built from TRBV6-1 and TRBJ1-6; possibly TRBD1 for D (5 bases). The CDR3 extends over 18 amino acids. Germline loops: CDR1 MNHNS, CDR2 SASEGT. Trimming cost V 10 bases and J 7 bases, with 29 bases left between them. CDR3 region: CATDHRPGHWGSNSPLHF. The CDR3 DNA sequence: TGTGCCACCGATCACCGCCCCGGACACTGGGGCTCCAATTCACCCCTCCACTTT.

This clonotype showed up just a few times. V is TRBV27 and J is TRBJ2-3, with D unclear. The V end lost 6 bases, the J end lost 4 bases, and 11 bases lay between the germline ends. In germline, CDR1 is MNHEY, CDR2 SMNVEV (reference sequence). CDR3 length: 13 residues. CDR3: CASSTNRADTQYF. The CDR3, as DNA: TGTGCCAGCAGCACGAATAGGGCAGATACGCAGTATTTT.

This clonotype has a handful of counts. V gene TRBV7-2 combines with J gene TRBJ2-5; TRBD2 aligns across 7 bases. Trimming took 3 bases from V and 1 from J; bases not matched to a gene: 8. The CDR3 has 16 amino acids. Germline V gene data show CDR1 as SGHTA and CDR2 as FQGNSA. CDR3 nucleotides: TGTGCCAGCAGCTTTTGGATTGGCGGGGGCCAAGAGACCCAGTACTTC. Translating it yields CASSFWIGGGQETQYF.

This clonotype was seen many times. The V call is TRBV4-3, the J call TRBJ2-1; D perhaps matches TRBD2 (7 bases). The V and J ends lost 1 base and 2 bases respectively, with 9 bases between them. The CDR3 loop spans 15 amino acids. From germline, CDR1 is LGHNA and CDR2 YSLEER. CDR3 DNA: TGCGCCAGCAGCCAAGGGGGGGGCACCTACAATGAGCAGTTCTTC. Translating gives CASSQGGGTYNEQFF.

This clonotype occurred a few times. This chain joins TRBV7-3 and TRBJ2-3; no reliable D call. V was pared by 4 bases and J by 11 bases, with 7 bases between. Per the germline V gene, CDR1 is SGHTA and CDR2 is FQGTGA. The CDR3 runs 10 residues. CDR3 sequence reads: CASSWAWQYF. In nucleotides, the CDR3 is TGTGCCAGCAGCTGGGCGTGGCAGTATTTT.

This CDR3 reads CSAGQGLDEQFF. CDR3 DNA sequence: TGCAGTGCTGGACAGGGCCTTGATGAGCAGTTCTTC. The chain employs TRBV20-1 and TRBJ2-1; 8 bases line up with TRBD1. Germline V CDR1 and CDR2: DFQATT, SNEGSKA (reference sequence). The V gene end was trimmed by 5 bases and the J gene end by 8 bases; junction bases not matched to a gene: 5. This CDR3 contains 12 residues.

This clonotype has a handful of counts. V is TRBV5-5 and J is TRBJ1-1; 11 bases fit TRBD1. Per germline, CDR1 SGHKS and CDR2 YYEKEE (reference sequence). V dropped 2 bases and J dropped 5; count of bases not matched to a gene: 5. CDR3 length: 15 amino acids. CDR3 sequence reads: CASSLTGQGGTEAFF. The CDR3 bases are TGTGCCAGCAGCTTAACGGGACAGGGGGGAACTGAAGCTTTCTTT.

This clonotype was counted ten times or more. V is TRBV12-3 or TRBV12-4 and J is TRBJ2-3; 7 bases map to TRBD1. J gave up 4 bases and V 4 bases, and 2 bases lay outside the gene matches. The CDR3 is made up of 13 amino acids. The CDR3 DNA reads TGTGCCAGCAGTTCCCAGGGGGCAGATACGCAGTATTTT. As protein: CASSSQGADTQYF.

This clonotype was observed a single time. The chain joins TRBV6-5 to TRBJ2-7; TRBD1 aligns across 8 bases. Germline values: CDR1 MNHEY, CDR2 SVGAGI. J was trimmed by 6 bases and V by 7 bases; bases with no gene match: 5. The CDR3 loop spans 12 amino acids. Here the CDR3 reads CASTSTGGEQYF. The CDR3 DNA follows: TGTGCCAGCACCTCCACAGGGGGCGAGCAGTACTTC.

This clonotype was observed a few times. This sequence joins TRBV7-2 and TRBJ2-4; TRBD1 agrees at 9 bases. CDR1 SGHTA and CDR2 FQGNSA come from the germline V gene. The CDR3 runs to 14 residues. V dropped 5 bases and J dropped 7; count of bases not matched to a gene: 6. The DNA of the CDR3 is TGTGCCAGCAGCGCCTCCGGGACAGGGAACATTCAGTACTTC. This translates into CASSASGTGNIQYF. The variable domain in full, completed from reference TRBV7-2 and TRBJ2-4, reads GAGVSQSPSNKVTEKGKDVELRCDPISGHTALYWYRQSLGQGLEFLIYFQGNSAPDKSGLPSDRFSAERTGGSVSTLTIQRTQQEDSAVYLCASSASGTGNIQYFGAGTRLSVL.

J is TRBJ1-2 and V is TRBV7-2, with D perhaps TRBD1 (5 bases). The CDR3 spans 14 residues. V dropped 3 bases and J dropped 8 bases, with 16 bases sitting between them. CDR1 and CDR2 from the germline V gene are SGHTA and FQGNSA. As DNA, the CDR3 is TGTGCCAGCAGCTTTGGGGGGACGTCGCGGGGCTACACCTTC. This gives the protein CASSFGGTSRGYTF.

The chain carries TRBV20-1 and TRBJ2-7; 7 bases are a match to TRBD1. The junction had 12 bases not matched to a gene; V was cut back by 6 bases and J by 4 bases. The CDR3 totals 14 residues. The germline V gene has CDR1 DFQATT and CDR2 SNEGSKA (reference sequence). The DNA of the CDR3 is TGCAGTGCCCTCCCCGGGACAGAGGTTTACGAGCAGTACTTC. Translated: CSALPGTEVYEQYF.

The chain uses TRBV7-9 and TRBJ2-3; 7 nucleotides align to TRBD2. The germline CDR1 and CDR2 sequences are SEHNR and FQNEAQ (reference sequence). The CDR3 is 19 amino acids. The V and J ends lost 7 bases and 4 bases, in that order; junction bases with no gene match: 23. CDR3 loop: CASNPHLLVTSSSADTQYF. CDR3 DNA: TGTGCCAGCAACCCCCACTTGCTTGTGACTAGCTCATCGGCAGATACGCAGTATTTT. Complete variable domain (other parts from reference TRBV7-9 and TRBJ2-3): DTGVSQNPRHKITKRGQNVTFRCDPISEHNRLYWYRQTLGQGPEFLTYFQNEAQLEKSRLLSDRFSAERPKGSFSTLEIQRTEQGDSAMYLCASNPHLLVTSSSADTQYFGPGTRLTVL.

This clonotype was seen more than once but under ten times. This chain connects TRBV5-1 to TRBJ1-1; perhaps TRBD1 as D (5 bases). The V end lost 8 bases, the J end lost 4 bases, and 18 bases lay between the germline ends. The CDR3 has 14 amino acids. Germline V lookup: CDR1 SGHRS, CDR2 YFSETQ. The CDR3 sequence: CASGALEGSTEAFF. DNA of the CDR3: TGCGCCAGTGGGGCGTTAGAGGGGAGCACTGAAGCTTTCTTT.

This chain joins TRBV18 and TRBJ2-3; 8 positions agree with TRBD1. The CDR3 consists of 15 residues. Germline V CDR1 and CDR2: KGHSH, LQKENI. The V segment lost 3 bases and the J segment 4 bases; nucleotides outside the gene matches: 6. CDR3 loop: CASSPRTGSADTQYF. The CDR3 coding sequence is TGTGCCAGCTCACCGAGGACAGGGAGCGCAGATACGCAGTATTTT. The variable domain in full, with the rest retrieved from reference TRBV18 and TRBJ2-3, is NAGVMQNPRHLVRRRGQEARLRCSPMKGHSHVYWYRQLPEEGLKFMVYLQKENIIDESGMPKERFSAEFPKEGPSILRIQQVVRGDSAAYFCASSPRTGSADTQYFGPGTRLTVL.

The chain has TRBV6-5 and TRBJ1-1; D possibly corresponds to TRBD1 (5 bases). Germline V gene data show CDR1 as MNHEY and CDR2 as SVGAGI. The CDR3 is made up of 14 amino acids. The V end was cut by 6 bases, the J end by 1 base, with 12 bases between. CDR3 bases: TGTGCCAGCAGGCACAGGACCCCGAACACTGAAGCTTTCTTT. Its protein product is CASRHRTPNTEAFF.

This clonotype was seen only a few times. The DNA of the CDR3 is TGTGCCAGCGGGCTCGCCGCCGGCTCCTACAATGAGCAGTTCTTC. Amino acids: CASGLAAGSYNEQFF. The V gene is TRBV5-6, the J gene TRBJ2-1; D not certain. V gave up 7 bases and J gave up 0 bases, with 14 bases separating them. CDR3 length equals 15 residues. Germline V gene sequence: CDR1 SGHDT, CDR2 YYEEEE.

This sequence joins TRBV6-2 or TRBV6-3 and TRBJ2-3, with a weak D call TRBD2 (7 bases). Germline V gene sequence: CDR1 MNHEY, CDR2 SVGEGT. The CDR3 extends over 15 amino acids. V was shortened by 11 bases and J by 1 base, with 19 bases between the two germline ends. The chain's CDR3 is CAVKTAGAGTDTQYF. CDR3 coding DNA: TGTGCCGTCAAAACGGCGGGGGCCGGCACAGATACGCAGTATTTT.

The V and J genes are TRBV18 and TRBJ2-1; 11 bases align to TRBD1. This CDR3 has 16 amino acids. The junction had 6 bases not matched to a gene; V was cut back by 3 bases and J by 5 bases. Germline CDR1 KGHSH, CDR2 LQKENI. CDR3 nucleotide sequence: TGTGCCAGCTCACCCTCGGACAGGGGGCTCGACAATGAGCAGTTCTTC. Its translation: CASSPSDRGLDNEQFF.

The chain couples TRBV30 to TRBJ2-5; D perhaps matches TRBD2 (5 bases). The CDR3 is 13 amino acids. V gave up 1 base and J gave up 2 bases, with 8 bases separating them. Germline CDR1 is GTSNPN and CDR2 is SVGIG (reference sequence). In DNA form, the CDR3 reads TGTGCCTGGAGTGGACTAAGTCAAGAGACCCAGTACTTC. It is translated as CAWSGLSQETQYF. Using reference TRBV30 and TRBJ2-5 for the parts outside the CDR3, the full variable domain is SQTIHQWPATLVQPVGSPLSLECTVEGTSNPNLYWYRQAAGRGLQLLFYSVGIGQISSEVPQNLSASRPQDRQFILSSKKLLLSDSGFYLCAWSGLSQETQYFGPGTRLLVL.

This clonotype was found a few times. V and J are TRBV7-3 and TRBJ1-2; D is unclear. The germline CDR1 and CDR2 sequences are SGHTA and FQGTGA. This CDR3 is 12 amino acids long. Trimming pared 3 bases from V and 8 bases from J, leaving 10 bases between. DNA of the CDR3: TGTGCCAGCAGCTTGGGGTCCGGGGGCTACACCTTC. As protein: CASSLGSGGYTF.